The clone carrying this T cell receptor (beta chain) was observed a few times. Its target is unknown. This CDR3 region has 14 residues. With 2 bases removed from V and 6 bases from J, the gap between germline ends came to 13 bases. Germline V CDR1 and CDR2: LGHDT, YNNKEL (reference sequence). This specimen belongs to a study of early T cells in non-severe SARS-CoV-2 infection. Looking at the study overall: Investigators sequenced bulk RNA drawn from unsorted whole blood, and chains remained unpaired.

One entry per CDR3 protein, called by TCRdb with MiXCR from the 5' RACE reads. The sample contains about 92,000 distinct CDR3 sequences, about 15% of which appear only once. Study-wide results and limits: Lookups in VDJdb leaned toward anti-spike CD8 responses and missed private and CD4 specificities.

Sequenced input: whole blood. This chain uses TRBV3-1 with TRBJ1-2; no clear D. The receptor's source is an adult who was a healthcare worker with PCR-confirmed SARS-CoV-2 infection or an uninfected control (not recorded which). In nucleotides, the CDR3 is TGTGCCAGCAGCCAACTGCCCCGACGGGATGGCTACACCTTC. It codes for CASSQLPRRDGYTF.